This TCR beta chain was sequenced during a study of blood T cell repertoires in COVID-19. Authors' methods: From reference gene primer amplification, estimates of nucleated cell counts were derived. Assay: immunoSEQ multiplex PCR; the TCRdb copy retains only in-frame clones and omits some. The V and J calls and clone size are taken from that table; D and trimming were inferred from the DNA. The table includes some 290,000 clones, approximately 91% detected once. Germline CDR1 and CDR2: SGHRS and YFSETQ. The CDR3 covers 14 residues. J was trimmed by 6 bases and V by 4 bases; bases with no gene match: 6. Ages ranged from about 18 to 89 years, with residence in more than 20 US areas. Someone with COVID-19 had been met by exposed participants within 2 weeks before study entry.

The rearrangement joins TRBV5-1 to TRBJ1-2, with 10 nucleotides matching TRBD1. This clonotype originated in a woman aged 25 to 39 who had been exposed to COVID-19. Sequencing was carried out using PBMCs or T cells enriched from blood (not recorded which). CDR3 amino acids: CASSEGQGGNGYTF. Written as DNA, the CDR3 is TGCGCCAGCAGCGAAGGACAGGGGGGAAATGGCTACACCTTC.